The entry below describes one T cell receptor (beta chain). No antigen is known for it. A library of TCRbeta sequences, prepared with unique molecular identifiers, was generated. MiXCR, applied by TCRdb to the PCR reads, yields one record per CDR3 protein. The sample has 200,000 to 250,000 distinct CDR3 sequences, more than 20% seen once. This specimen belongs to a study of T-cell reconstitution after alpha-beta-depleted transplantation in children. Germline V CDR1 and CDR2: DFQATT, SNEGSKA (reference sequence). CDR3 length: 15 residues. J gave up 6 bases and V 4 bases, and 10 bases lay outside the gene matches. Study-wide points: After transplant, at about two months, alpha-beta T cells were reportedly derived from several hundred expanded graft clones. It was surviving recipient T cells and thymic progenitors that gave some patients high TCRbeta diversity at day 60. T cells produced anew were the main source of T-cell counts and diversity one year after transplant.

The chain carries TRBV20-1 and TRBJ2-1, with 9 bases lining up with TRBD2. This TCR was sampled from a female patient between 2 and 15 years old who had a stem cell transplant for congenital amegakaryocytic thrombocytopenia, so the T cells may come from the graft donor. The specimen comprised PBMCs, mostly from graft donor cells, sampled 360 days after TCRalphabeta/CD19-depleted stem cell transplant. In DNA, the CDR3 is TGCAGTGCTACCAACCCTAGCGGGGCCTCCAATGAGCAGTTCTTC. Translated: CSATNPSGASNEQFF.